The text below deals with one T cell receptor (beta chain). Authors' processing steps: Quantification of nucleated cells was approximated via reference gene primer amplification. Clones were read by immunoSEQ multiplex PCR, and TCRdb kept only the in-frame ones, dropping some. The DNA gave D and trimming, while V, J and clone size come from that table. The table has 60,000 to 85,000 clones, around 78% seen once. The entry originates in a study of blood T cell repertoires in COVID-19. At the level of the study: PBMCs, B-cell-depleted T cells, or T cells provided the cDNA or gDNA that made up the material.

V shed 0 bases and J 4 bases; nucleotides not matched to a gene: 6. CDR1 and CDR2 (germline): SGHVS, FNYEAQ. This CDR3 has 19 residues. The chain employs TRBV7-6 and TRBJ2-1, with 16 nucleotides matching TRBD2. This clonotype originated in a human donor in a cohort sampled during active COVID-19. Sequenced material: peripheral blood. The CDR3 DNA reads TGTGCCAGCAGCTTAGCGGGGACTAGCGGGAGGGCCGGATACAATGAGCAGTTCTTC. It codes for CASSLAGTSGRAGYNEQFF.